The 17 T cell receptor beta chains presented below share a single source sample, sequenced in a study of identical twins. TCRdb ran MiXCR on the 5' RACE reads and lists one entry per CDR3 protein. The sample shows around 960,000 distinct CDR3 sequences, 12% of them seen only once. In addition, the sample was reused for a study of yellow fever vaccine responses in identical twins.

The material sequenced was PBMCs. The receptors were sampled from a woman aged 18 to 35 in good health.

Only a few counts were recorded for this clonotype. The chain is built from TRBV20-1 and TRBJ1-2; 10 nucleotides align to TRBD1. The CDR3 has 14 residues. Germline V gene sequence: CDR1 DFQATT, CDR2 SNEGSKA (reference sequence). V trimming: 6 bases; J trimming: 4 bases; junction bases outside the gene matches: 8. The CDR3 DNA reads TGCAGTGCCGAGGACAGGGGGGAAACCTATGGCTACACCTTC. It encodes CSAEDRGETYGYTF.

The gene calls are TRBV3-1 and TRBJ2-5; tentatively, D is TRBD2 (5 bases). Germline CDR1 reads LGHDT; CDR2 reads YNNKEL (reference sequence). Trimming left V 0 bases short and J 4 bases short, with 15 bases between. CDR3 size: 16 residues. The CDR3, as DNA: TGTGCCAGCAGCCAAGAGGTCCCCAGCGCGGGAGAGACCCAGTACTTC. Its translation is CASSQEVPSAGETQYF.

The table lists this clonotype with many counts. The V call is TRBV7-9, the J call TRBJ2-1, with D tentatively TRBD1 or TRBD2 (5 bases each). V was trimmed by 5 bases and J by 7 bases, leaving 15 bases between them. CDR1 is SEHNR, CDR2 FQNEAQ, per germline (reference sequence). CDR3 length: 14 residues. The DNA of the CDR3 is TGTGCCAGCAGCGCCCGGGGACCAATTAATGAGCAGTTCTTC. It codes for CASSARGPINEQFF.

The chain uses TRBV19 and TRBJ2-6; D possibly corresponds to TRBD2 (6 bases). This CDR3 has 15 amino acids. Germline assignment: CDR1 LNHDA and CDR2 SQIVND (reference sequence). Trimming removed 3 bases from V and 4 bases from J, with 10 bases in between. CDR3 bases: TGTGCCAGTAGTATCGAGGGGAGGGGGGCCAACGTCCTGACTTTC. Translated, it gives CASSIEGRGANVLTF.

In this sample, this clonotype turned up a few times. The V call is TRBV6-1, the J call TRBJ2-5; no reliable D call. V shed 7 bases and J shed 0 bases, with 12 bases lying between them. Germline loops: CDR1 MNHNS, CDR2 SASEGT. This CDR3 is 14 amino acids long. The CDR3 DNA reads TGTGCCAGCACCTCGGCCCGGAACCAAGAGACCCAGTACTTC. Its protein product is CASTSARNQETQYF.

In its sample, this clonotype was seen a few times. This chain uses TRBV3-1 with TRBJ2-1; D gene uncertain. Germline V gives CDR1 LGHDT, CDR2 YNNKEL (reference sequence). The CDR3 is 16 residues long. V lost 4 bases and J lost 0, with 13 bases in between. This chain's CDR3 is CASSRGSTYSYNEQFF. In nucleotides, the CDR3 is TGTGCCAGCAGCCGAGGATCGACGTACTCCTACAATGAGCAGTTCTTC.

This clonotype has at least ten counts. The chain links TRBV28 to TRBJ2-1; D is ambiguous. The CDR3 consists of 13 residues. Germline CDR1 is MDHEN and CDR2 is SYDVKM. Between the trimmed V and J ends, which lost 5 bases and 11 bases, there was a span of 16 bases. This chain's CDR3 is CASSLPPVGKQFF. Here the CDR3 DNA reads TGTGCCAGCAGTCTGCCTCCGGTGGGAAAGCAGTTCTTC.

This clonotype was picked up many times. The CDR3: CSARVSHTNTEAFF. CDR3 in DNA: TGCAGTGCTAGAGTGAGTCATACGAACACTGAAGCTTTCTTT. This chain joins TRBV20-1 and TRBJ1-1; no clear D. There are 14 residues in the CDR3. Germline CDR1 DFQATT, CDR2 SNEGSKA (reference sequence). The V end was cut by 1 base, the J end by 1 base, with 10 bases between.

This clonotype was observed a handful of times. The CDR3 sequence: CASSQEDEQYF. CDR3 nucleotide sequence: TGCGCCAGCAGCCAAGAGGATGAGCAGTACTTC. The chain uses TRBV4-1 and TRBJ2-7; D is unclear. Trimming stripped 0 bases from V and 7 bases from J, with 4 bases between. The CDR3 has 11 residues. Germline assignment: CDR1 MGHRA and CDR2 YSYEKL.

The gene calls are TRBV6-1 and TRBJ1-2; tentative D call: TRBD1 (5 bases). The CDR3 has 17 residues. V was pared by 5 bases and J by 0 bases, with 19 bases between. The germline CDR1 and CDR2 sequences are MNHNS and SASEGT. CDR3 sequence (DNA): TGTGCCAGCAGTCCCACCGGTGGGGCGGCCTCTAACTATGGCTACACCTTC. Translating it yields CASSPTGGAASNYGYTF.

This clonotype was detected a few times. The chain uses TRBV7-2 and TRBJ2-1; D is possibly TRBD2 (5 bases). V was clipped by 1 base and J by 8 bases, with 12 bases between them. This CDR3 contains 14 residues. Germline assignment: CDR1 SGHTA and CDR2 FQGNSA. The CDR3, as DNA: TGTGCCAGCAGCTTAGAAGTTCCAGCGGATGAGCAGTTCTTC. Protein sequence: CASSLEVPADEQFF.

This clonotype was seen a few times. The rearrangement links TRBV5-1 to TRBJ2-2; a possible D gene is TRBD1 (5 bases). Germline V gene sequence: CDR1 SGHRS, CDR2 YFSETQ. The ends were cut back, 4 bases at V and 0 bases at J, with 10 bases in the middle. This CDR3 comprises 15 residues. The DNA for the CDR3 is TGCGCCAGCAGCGAACAGGTCCCGAACACCGGGGAGCTGTTTTTT. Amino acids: CASSEQVPNTGELFF.

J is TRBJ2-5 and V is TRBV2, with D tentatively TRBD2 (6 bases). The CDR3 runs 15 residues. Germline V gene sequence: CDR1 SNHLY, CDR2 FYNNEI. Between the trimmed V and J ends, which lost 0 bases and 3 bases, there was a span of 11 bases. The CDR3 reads CASSEAGIAEETQYF. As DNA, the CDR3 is TGTGCCAGCAGTGAAGCAGGAATAGCGGAAGAGACCCAGTACTTC.

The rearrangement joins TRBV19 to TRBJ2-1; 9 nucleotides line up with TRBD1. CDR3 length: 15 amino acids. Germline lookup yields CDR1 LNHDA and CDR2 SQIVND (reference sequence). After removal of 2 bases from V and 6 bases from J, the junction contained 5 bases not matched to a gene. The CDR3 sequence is CASSIKQGALNEQFF. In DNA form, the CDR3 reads TGTGCCAGTAGTATAAAACAGGGGGCCCTCAATGAGCAGTTCTTC.

The CDR3 nucleotides read TGCAGTGCTAGAGCGGGCGGAAGCGCGGTAGATACGCAGTATTTT. This sequence encodes CSARAGGSAVDTQYF. V gene TRBV20-1 combines with J gene TRBJ2-3; D is unclear. Germline CDR1 reads DFQATT; CDR2 reads SNEGSKA (reference sequence). V lost 1 base to trimming and J lost 5 bases, with 16 bases between them. This CDR3 spans 15 amino acids.

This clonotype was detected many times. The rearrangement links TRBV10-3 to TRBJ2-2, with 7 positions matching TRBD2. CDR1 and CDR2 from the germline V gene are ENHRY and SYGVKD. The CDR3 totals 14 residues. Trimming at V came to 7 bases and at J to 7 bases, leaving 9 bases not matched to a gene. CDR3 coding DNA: TGTGCCATCACGGCGCGGGAGAAGCTCGGGGAGCTGTTTTTT. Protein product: CAITAREKLGELFF.

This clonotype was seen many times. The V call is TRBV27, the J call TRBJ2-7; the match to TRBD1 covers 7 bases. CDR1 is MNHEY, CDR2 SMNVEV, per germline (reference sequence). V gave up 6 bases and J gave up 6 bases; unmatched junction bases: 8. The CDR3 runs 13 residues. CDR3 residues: CASSPPTGLEQYF. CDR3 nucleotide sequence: TGTGCCAGCAGCCCCCCGACAGGGCTCGAGCAGTACTTC.